Reported below is one TCR beta chain. The data are from a study of cytomegalovirus exposure and HLA in healthy donors. Germline CDR1 reads MNHEY; CDR2 reads SVGAGI. Deletions cut 5 bases from V and 0 bases from J, with 8 bases between. CDR3 length equals 14 residues. Primers for the PCR totalled 60 Vbeta and 13 Jbeta. The table came from immunoSEQ multiplex PCR; TCRdb's copy has only in-frame clones and leaves some out. In total, the table holds roughly 120,000 clones. This sequence originates from a man aged 40-50 years in good health and CMV-seronegative. V usage is TRBV6-5 and J usage is TRBJ1-3; D might be TRBD1 (5 bases). Sequencing was done on a sample of PBMCs. DNA of the CDR3: TGTGCCAGCAGTACGGGGGGCTCTGGAAACACCATATATTTT. It translates to CASSTGGSGNTIYF.